This TCR beta chain was obtained from a study of graft-versus-host responses after intestinal transplantation. At the level of the study: Isolated intestinal, liver-intestinal, or multivisceral transplants were what recipients had. Anti-thymocyte globulin was used for induction in all recipients, who then took tacrolimus and steroids for approximately three years. The study, taken as a whole, reports: After transplant, early declines in HvG clones were associated with peak levels of circulating GvH clones. Patients with graft-donor T cell macrochimerism had high graft-versus-host to host-versus-graft clonal ratios in allografts.

About this clone itself: Its specificity is not known.

The data were produced by immunoSEQ multiplex PCR, yet TCRdb's version contains in-frame clones alone and is incomplete. The repertoire has about 90,000 clones, roughly 92% of them found once; the top ten carry about 0.28%. Source: unstimulated CD4+ T cells sorted from spleen or lymph node cells, taken before intestinal transplant. The receptor's source is a human donor who received an intestinal transplant.

The CDR3 here is CASSPLDRGSPLHF. Here the CDR3 DNA reads TGTGCCAGCTCACCACTTGATAGGGGTTCACCCCTCCACTTT. This chain connects TRBV18 to TRBJ1-6; D is possibly TRBD1 (5 bases). Germline V gene sequence: CDR1 KGHSH, CDR2 LQKENI. The V and J ends lost 1 base and 9 bases respectively, with 10 bases between them. CDR3 length: 14 residues.